This entry lists 16 T cell receptor beta chains sequenced from one sample in a study of cytomegalovirus exposure and HLA in healthy donors. In the PCR, 60 Vbeta and 13 Jbeta primers were used. Data came from immunoSEQ multiplex PCR; TCRdb stores just in-frame clones and leaves some out. The data contain under 150,000 clones, approximately 70% of them singletons. Sequencing was carried out using PBMCs. The receptors stem from a woman in her thirties or forties in good health and CMV-seropositive.

The rearrangement links TRBV9 to TRBJ2-5, with 7 bases matching TRBD2. Germline lookup yields CDR1 SGDLS and CDR2 YYNGEE. V dropped 5 bases and J dropped 14; count of bases not matched to a gene: 9. The CDR3 has 11 amino acids. Here the CDR3 reads CASRGGTSEYF. CDR3 nucleotide sequence: TGTGCCAGCAGGGGAGGGACCTCCGAATACTTC.

Here the CDR3 DNA reads TGTGCCAGCAGCTTGGGGGGTACGGGAGCCCCTTACGAGCAGTACTTC. Translation: CASSLGGTGAPYEQYF. V gene TRBV7-2 combines with J gene TRBJ2-7; a weak D match, TRBD2 (6 bases). Trimming shortened V by 3 bases and J by 4 bases, and 19 bases separated the two germline ends. Looked up from germline, CDR1 is SGHTA and CDR2 is FQGNSA. The CDR3 is made up of 16 amino acids.

This clone was picked up one time. The chain employs TRBV18 and TRBJ1-2; the D gene is possibly TRBD1 (6 bases). This CDR3 comprises 13 residues. The V end lost 3 bases, the J end lost 4 bases, and 9 bases lay between the germline ends. The germline V gene encodes CDR1 KGHSH and CDR2 LQKENI. CDR3 sequence (DNA): TGTGCCAGCTCACCCGAGACAGGCTATGGCTACACCTTC. Translation: CASSPETGYGYTF.

The chain couples TRBV4-3 to TRBJ1-6, with a possible D match to TRBD1 (5 bases). Germline lookup yields CDR1 LGHNA and CDR2 YSLEER. With 0 bases removed from V and 0 bases from J, the gap between germline ends came to 6 bases. This CDR3 has 16 amino acids. This chain's CDR3 is CASSQDDSSYNSPLHF. The CDR3 coding sequence is TGCGCCAGCAGCCAAGACGACAGCTCCTATAATTCACCCCTCCACTTT.

The rearrangement links TRBV7-9 to TRBJ1-1, with D perhaps TRBD1 (6 bases). Germline CDR1 is SEHNR and CDR2 is FQNEAQ (reference sequence). The CDR3 spans 14 residues. Trimming took 5 bases from V and 3 from J, leaving 13 bases between them. CDR3 residues: CASSPSGADTEAFF. The CDR3 coding sequence is TGTGCCAGCAGCCCCTCAGGGGCGGACACTGAAGCTTTCTTT.

The chain uses TRBV5-5 and TRBJ2-2; possibly TRBD2 for D (6 bases). V was clipped by 3 bases and J by 3 bases, with 15 bases between them. CDR3 size: 16 residues. The V gene's germline CDR1 is SGHKS and CDR2 YYEKEE (reference sequence). Here the CDR3 DNA reads TGTGCCAGCAGCTCGACCCCCGGGGAGGACACCGGGGAGCTGTTTTTT. Translated: CASSSTPGEDTGELFF.

The rearrangement uses TRBV9 and TRBJ2-3; 8 bases match TRBD2. There are 17 residues in the CDR3. V lost 3 bases to trimming and J lost 2 bases; unmatched junction nucleotides: 11. Germline CDR1 SGDLS, CDR2 YYNGEE. The CDR3 DNA reads TGTGCCAGCAGCGGGTCTATGAGTAGCGGGACCACAGATACGCAGTATTTT. It translates to CASSGSMSSGTTDTQYF.

This clone was seen only a few times. The chain joins TRBV10-1 to TRBJ2-2; D remains ambiguous. With 11 bases removed from V and 0 bases from J, the gap between germline ends came to 16 bases. The CDR3 consists of 15 residues. Per the germline V gene, CDR1 is WNHNN and CDR2 is SYGVQD (reference sequence). The CDR3 nucleotides are TGCGCCCGCCAAGCCAGGATAGCGAACACCGGGGAGCTGTTTTTT. This codes for CARQARIANTGELFF.

This clone was picked up one time. The chain links TRBV2 to TRBJ2-6; D may be TRBD1 (5 bases). CDR1 SNHLY and CDR2 FYNNEI come from the germline V gene. Trimming stripped 8 bases from V and 2 bases from J, with 10 bases between. The length of the CDR3 is 14 residues. The CDR3 loop is CASQGTPGANVLTF. CDR3 DNA: TGTGCCAGCCAGGGAACCCCTGGGGCCAACGTCCTGACTTTC. The full variable domain, rest sourced from reference TRBV2 and TRBJ2-6, is EPEVTQTPSHQVTQMGQEVILRCVPISNHLYFYWYRQILGQKVEFLVSFYNNEISEKSEIFDDQFSVERPDGSNFTLKIRSTKLEDSAMYFCASQGTPGANVLTFGAGSRLTVL.

CDR3 protein: CASSRLVEDTQYF. CDR3 sequence (DNA): TGTGCCAGCAGCCGACTAGTTGAAGATACGCAGTATTTT. The rearrangement uses TRBV7-3 and TRBJ2-3, with D tentatively TRBD2 (6 bases). The length of the CDR3 is 13 residues. In germline, CDR1 is SGHTA, CDR2 FQGTGA. The V end lost 5 bases, the J end lost 5 bases, and 11 bases lay between the germline ends.

In this sample, this clone turned up once. The same CDR3 can be traced to other DNA sequences in this sample. This chain links TRBV28 with TRBJ1-5; a possible D gene is TRBD1 (5 bases). Germline-derived CDR1 and CDR2 are MDHEN and SYDVKM. V was cut by 5 bases and J by 0 bases, with 11 bases left in between. The CDR3 runs to 15 residues. The CDR3 DNA follows: TGTGCCAGCAGTCCCCGGGGGTATAGCAATCAGCCCCAGCATTTT. This encodes CASSPRGYSNQPQHF.

The chain employs TRBV19 and TRBJ1-5; a weak D match, TRBD1 (5 bases). Trimming pared 1 base from V and 4 bases from J, leaving 8 bases between. The germline CDR1 and CDR2 sequences are LNHDA and SQIVND (reference sequence). CDR3 length: 14 residues. The CDR3 nucleotides read TGTGCCAGTAGTATAGTGTCAGGGAATCAGCCCCAGCATTTT. Protein: CASSIVSGNQPQHF. The complete variable domain, with remaining parts taken from reference TRBV19 and TRBJ1-5, reads DGGITQSPKYLFRKEGQNVTLSCEQNLNHDAMYWYRQDPGQGLRLIYYSQIVNDFQKGDIAEGYSVSREKKESFPLTVTSAQKNPTAFYLCASSIVSGNQPQHFGDGTRLSIL.

The chain employs TRBV7-9 and TRBJ2-7, with D possibly matching TRBD2 (6 bases). The CDR3 extends over 15 amino acids. The V gene's germline CDR1 is SEHNR and CDR2 FQNEAQ (reference sequence). Trimming removed 5 bases at V and 3 bases at J, with 17 bases between. The CDR3 is CASSTGRGTRYEQYF. The CDR3, as DNA: TGTGCCAGCAGCACAGGCCGGGGGACCCGCTACGAGCAGTACTTC.

The chain links TRBV11-2 to TRBJ1-4, with 7 bases that match TRBD1. With 7 bases clipped from V and 8 bases from J, the junction kept 13 bases outside the gene matches. This CDR3 region has 15 residues. CDR1 SGHAT and CDR2 FQNNGV come from the germline V gene. The CDR3 sequence: CASTLTLTGDEKLFF. CDR3 nucleotides: TGTGCCAGCACCCTTACTCTTACAGGGGACGAAAAACTGTTTTTT.

The rearrangement joins TRBV27 to TRBJ1-6; no clear D gene. The CDR3 contains 12 residues. The V gene lost 5 bases and the J gene lost 12 bases, with 11 bases spanning the gap. Germline V CDR1 and CDR2: MNHEY, SMNVEV (reference sequence). The CDR3 reads CASSTPGGPLHF. In DNA, the CDR3 is TGTGCCAGCAGTACCCCAGGAGGACCCCTCCACTTT.

The gene calls are TRBV28 and TRBJ2-5, with 8 bases identical to TRBD1. V lost 8 bases and J lost 13; bases outside the gene matches: 3. The length of the CDR3 is 9 residues. Germline V gene data show CDR1 as MDHEN and CDR2 as SYDVKM. The CDR3 reads CASGTGLYF. The CDR3 DNA sequence: TGTGCCAGCGGGACAGGCTTGTACTTC.